The 8 T cell receptor beta chains below all came from one sample that was sequenced in a study of response to subunit inactivated influenza vaccine. Each CDR3 protein gets one entry after TCRdb re-called the RT-PCR reads with MiXCR. The sample shows 200,000 to 300,000 distinct CDR3 sequences, 9.5% to 15% of them seen only once. This sample comprised non-naive T cells sorted from PBMCs, obtained roughly 15 days before vaccination. These receptor sequences come from a man aged 50-59 years who received an inactivated influenza vaccine.

In this sample, this clonotype turned up a few times. The rearrangement links TRBV9 to TRBJ2-4; tentatively, D is TRBD2 (5 bases). CDR1 is SGDLS and CDR2 is YYNGEE in the germline V gene. The CDR3 covers 14 residues. The V end was cut by 0 bases, the J end by 8 bases, with 12 bases between. The CDR3 loop is CASSVGEFRDIQYF. The CDR3 region has the DNA TGTGCCAGCAGCGTAGGGGAGTTTAGGGACATTCAGTACTTC.

The table lists this clonotype with a few counts. This chain uses TRBV7-2 with TRBJ2-2, with D perhaps TRBD1 or TRBD2 (6 bases each). Germline V CDR1 and CDR2: SGHTA, FQGNSA. V lost 3 bases to trimming and J lost 5 bases, with 13 bases between them. This CDR3 spans 15 amino acids. In nucleotides, the CDR3 is TGTGCCAGCAGCTTTCGGGGGCTAGGAACCGGGGAGCTGTTTTTT. Protein product: CASSFRGLGTGELFF.

The J gene is TRBJ2-1, the V gene TRBV18, with unresolved D. This CDR3 region has 17 residues. In germline, CDR1 is KGHSH, CDR2 LQKENI. Trimming took off 3 bases at V and 0 bases at J, with 15 bases between the two ends. The CDR3 loop reads CASSPLPLGNSYNEQFF. Written as DNA, the CDR3 is TGTGCCAGCTCACCGCTCCCGTTGGGGAACTCCTACAATGAGCAGTTCTTC.

V is TRBV24-1 and J is TRBJ2-1, with TRBD1 identical over 10 bases. CDR3 length equals 14 residues. Germline V gene sequence: CDR1 KGHDR, CDR2 SFDVKD. Losses at the gene ends were 7 bases for V and 12 bases for J; bases not matched to a gene: 11. The CDR3 DNA reads TGTGCCACCAGCGCGACAGGGGGCTATCATGGGCAGTTCTTC. Translation: CATSATGGYHGQFF.

This clonotype was seen a handful of times. V usage is TRBV29-1 and J usage is TRBJ2-7; no definite D call. The ends were cut back, 0 bases at V and 2 bases at J, with 11 bases in the middle. CDR3 length: 14 residues. Germline V gene sequence: CDR1 SQVTM, CDR2 ANQGSEA. In nucleotides, the CDR3 is TGCAGCGTTGAAGATCGAGGCCAGACCTACGAGCAGTACTTC. This codes for CSVEDRGQTYEQYF.

There are a few counts of this clonotype. This chain uses TRBV10-3 with TRBJ2-2; TRBD2 agrees at 9 bases. The CDR3 has 14 amino acids. Germline CDR1 ENHRY, CDR2 SYGVKD. V shed 3 bases, J shed 4 bases, and the junction held 0 bases outside the gene matches. The CDR3 sequence is CAISELAGTGELFF. The DNA of the CDR3 is TGTGCCATCAGTGAACTAGCGGGCACCGGGGAGCTGTTTTTT.

This clonotype was counted many times. The rearrangement links TRBV3-1 to TRBJ2-1, with 8 bases that match TRBD1. The CDR3 consists of 13 residues. With V trimmed by 3 bases and J by 10 bases, 5 bases remained unmatched. The germline CDR1 and CDR2 sequences are LGHDT and YNNKEL (reference sequence). The CDR3 DNA follows: TGTGCCAGCAGCCAGGGCGGGACAGGAGAGCAGTTCTTC. Its translation is CASSQGGTGEQFF.

The sample holds a few counts of this clonotype. The V and J genes are TRBV20-1 and TRBJ2-1; tentative D call: TRBD2 (5 bases). This CDR3 spans 13 amino acids. Germline values: CDR1 DFQATT, CDR2 SNEGSKA (reference sequence). V lost 3 bases and J 2 bases, leaving 8 bases between the germline ends. CDR3 nucleotide sequence: TGCAGTGCTAGGAGGCGGGCCTACAATGAGCAGTTCTTC. This sequence encodes CSARRRAYNEQFF.